This T cell receptor beta chain appears in the sequencing data of a study of OX40 agonist ivuxolimab in advanced cancers. At the level of the whole study: Ivuxolimab was a fully human IgG2 agonistic monoclonal antibody targeting the costimulatory receptor OX40 (CD134). Intravenous ivuxolimab was administered to patients every 2 weeks at six dose levels: 0.01, 0.1, 0.3, 1.5, 3 and 10 mg/kg. The monotherapy dose-escalation portion (N = 52 patients) of the phase I ivuxolimab trial is reported in the paper. In the dose-escalation cohort, 70% to 90% of patients were male, and the mean age was 60 years with a range of roughly 20 to 85. Of the approximately 50 dose-escalation patients, hepatocellular carcinoma was present in about 19, melanoma in roughly 15, renal cell carcinoma in 9 and head and neck cancer in 9. Partial responses were achieved by three dose-escalation patients, of whom one had hepatocellular carcinoma and two had cutaneous melanoma. Patients were allowed to have had prior anti-PD-1, anti-PD-L1 or anti-CTLA-4 therapy, and roughly 40% of the dose-escalation patients had been treated with checkpoint inhibitors. Peripheral TCRbeta sequencing was intended to test whether TCR sequence diversity was altered and clonal T-cell expansion was caused by ivuxolimab. Paper-wide results and their limitations: Low levels of normalized T-cell clonal expansion were also shown by some nonresponding patients. Which antigens the clonally expanded peripheral T cells were specific for was not determined. After ivuxolimab, expanded clones were on average more numerous among CD8+ T cells than among CD4+ T cells. Partial responders in the 0.1-3.0 mg/kg groups had among the lowest normalized peripheral clonal expansion, especially among CD8+ T cells. Clonal expansion of both CD4+ and CD8+ blood T cells was observed from baseline to week 6 at doses 0.1 to 3.0 mg/kg.

Patients with a history of autoimmune disease or receiving systemic immunosuppression were excluded from the trial. Peripheral blood for TCR sequencing was collected from all dose cohorts at baseline, on cycle 4 day 1, and on cycle 7 day 1. The samples were drawn from a first-in-human, open-label, multicenter phase I dose-escalation trial of ivuxolimab. Adults with locally advanced or metastatic head and neck squamous cell, hepatocellular, melanoma or renal cell carcinoma were enrolled in the trial. Before TCR sequencing, CD4+ T cells and CD8+ T cells from peripheral blood were sorted into separate populations. Genomic DNA was isolated from the sorted cells so that the TCRbeta CDR3 region could be sequenced. The immunoSEQ Assay was used for sequencing of TCRbeta CDR3 regions. In TCRdb, the immuneACCESS table is reduced to in-frame sequences with V and J assigned. These tables do not hold every clone; where another copy was compared, an unresolved V gene accounts for under half, and the others remain unexplained. This sample gives 48,000 or so clones in total; around 80% of them show up just once. The ten biggest clones cover around 7.8% of the sample.

In the case of this clone: Which antigen it targets is not known. One base away there is no much larger clone; base qualities are not given.

Its CDR3 holds 14 amino acids, cysteine through phenylalanine. CDR3 DNA is the only sequence kept; it has 42 bases, read in frame from the first base. CDR1 SGHRS and CDR2 YFSETQ were looked up in the germline V gene. V trim: 4 bases; J trim: 7 bases; unmatched bases: 10. This receptor was taken from an adult with an advanced solid tumor such as melanoma, head and neck, liver or kidney cancer. The sequence links TRBV5-1 to TRBJ1-1, with 7 junctional bases fitting TRBD1. Sequenced here: CD4+ or CD8+ T cells sorted from blood, sampled in a trial of the OX40 agonist ivuxolimab. The CDR3 sequence is CASSRSGDSDEAFF. The nucleotide sequence is given as TGCGCCAGCAGCAGGTCCGGGGACAGCGATGAAGCTTTCTTT.